The 29 T cell receptor beta chains below all came from one sample that was sequenced in a study of cytomegalovirus exposure and HLA in healthy donors. Vbeta (60) and Jbeta (13) primers were used in the PCR. The method was immunoSEQ multiplex PCR; TCRdb's version includes in-frame clones alone and lacks a portion of them. The sample includes around 150,000 clones, 70% to 80% seen only once; the top ten take over 0.95%. Sequences were obtained from PBMCs. The receptor set was obtained from a woman aged 50 to 60 in good health and CMV-seronegative.

The genes are TRBV7-9 and TRBJ2-7; tentatively, D is TRBD2 (5 bases). V lost 2 bases, J lost 9 bases, and 14 bases lay in between. The CDR3 loop spans 13 amino acids. Germline V gene sequence: CDR1 SEHNR, CDR2 FQNEAQ (reference sequence). CDR3 in DNA: TGTGCCAGCAGCTTATGGATTGAGGGTGTGCAGTACTTC. Protein product: CASSLWIEGVQYF.

The V and J genes are TRBV10-3 and TRBJ2-3, with 11 bases matching TRBD2. The germline gives CDR1 ENHRY, CDR2 SYGVKD. CDR3 length: 18 amino acids. The V segment lost 10 bases and the J segment 0 bases; nucleotides outside the gene matches: 15. CDR3 amino acids: CATTDGLAGGTSTDTQYF. The DNA of the CDR3 is TGTGCCACGACGGACGGTCTAGCGGGGGGCACTAGCACAGATACGCAGTATTTT.

This clone is a singleton in its sample. In DNA form, the CDR3 reads TGTGCCAGCAGTTATGTGCGGGAACACACAGATACGCAGTATTTT. Amino acids: CASSYVREHTDTQYF. This sequence joins TRBV6-5 and TRBJ2-3, with D possibly matching TRBD2 (6 bases). V was clipped by 3 bases and J by 2 bases, with 12 bases between them. This CDR3 has 15 amino acids. Germline V CDR1 and CDR2: MNHEY, SVGAGI.

This clone was seen only once. V usage is TRBV7-8 and J usage is TRBJ2-3; D might be TRBD1 (5 bases). V lost 1 base and J lost 10, with 30 bases in between. CDR1 is SGHVS and CDR2 is FQNEAQ in the germline V gene. The CDR3 extends over 19 amino acids. The CDR3 nucleotides are TGTGCCAGCAGCTTAGTGTCTGTCTGGTGGCAGGCAGATACAGGTTCGCAGTATTTT. Translating gives CASSLVSVWWQADTGSQYF.

This clone was seen more than once but under ten times. This rearrangement joins TRBV4-3 to TRBJ2-7; possibly TRBD2 for D (6 bases). Germline CDR1 is LGHNA and CDR2 is YSLEER. The CDR3 runs 15 residues. V was clipped by 0 bases and J by 5 bases, with 14 bases between them. CDR3 in DNA: TGCGCCAGCAGCCAAGACGCCCGGGGGTGGGACGAGCAGTACTTC. It codes for CASSQDARGWDEQYF.

The V gene is TRBV2, the J gene TRBJ1-5, with a weak D call TRBD1 (6 bases). Trimming took 5 bases from V and 0 from J, leaving 11 bases between them. CDR1 SNHLY and CDR2 FYNNEI come from the germline V gene. There are 15 residues in the CDR3. CDR3 amino acids: CASSIQGYSNQPQHF. The DNA of the CDR3 is TGTGCCAGCAGTATACAGGGCTATAGCAATCAGCCCCAGCATTTT.

The chain carries TRBV19 and TRBJ2-7; TRBD2 agrees at 12 bases. The CDR3 sequence is 16 residues long. V shed 5 bases and J 1 base; nucleotides not matched to a gene: 6. The V gene's germline CDR1 is LNHDA and CDR2 SQIVND (reference sequence). The CDR3 region has the DNA TGTGCCAGTAGTCCCCGGACTAGCGGGATTTCCTACGAGCAGTACTTC. Amino acid sequence: CASSPRTSGISYEQYF.

This clone appeared a few times. The gene calls are TRBV13 and TRBJ2-5; 8 nucleotides match TRBD1. This CDR3 spans 17 amino acids. V lost 5 bases to trimming and J lost 1 base; unmatched junction nucleotides: 12. Germline CDR1 PRHDT, CDR2 FYEKMQ (reference sequence). DNA for the CDR3: TGTGCCAGCAGCCCCCGATCCAGGGGGCGAACCCAAGAGACCCAGTACTTC. Its translation: CASSPRSRGRTQETQYF.

The J gene is TRBJ2-6, the V gene TRBV9; a possible D gene is TRBD2 (6 bases). V was trimmed by 6 bases and J by 0 bases, leaving 22 bases between them. CDR1 is SGDLS, CDR2 YYNGEE, per germline. The length of the CDR3 is 19 residues. CDR3 loop: CASTKGGGMSFSGANVLTF. The CDR3 DNA reads as TGTGCCAGCACCAAAGGTGGGGGGATGAGTTTCTCTGGGGCCAACGTCCTGACTTTC.

The genes are TRBV7-2 and TRBJ1-2, with D uncertain. The CDR3 sequence is 12 residues long. Germline V gene lookup returns CDR1 SGHTA and CDR2 FQGNSA. Trimming cost V 1 base and J 5 bases, with 5 bases left between them. The CDR3, as DNA: TGTGCCAGCAGCTTAGATCGGTATGGCTACACCTTC. This sequence encodes CASSLDRYGYTF.

The V gene is TRBV7-3, the J gene TRBJ2-7; 7 nucleotides align to TRBD2. The germline gives CDR1 SGHTA, CDR2 FQGTGA. The CDR3 runs 14 residues. Trimming at V came to 7 bases and at J to 6 bases, leaving 12 bases not matched to a gene. This CDR3 reads CASNLYRGGSEQYF. The CDR3 nucleotides read TGTGCCAGCAACCTCTACCGGGGCGGGAGCGAGCAGTACTTC. The full variable domain, its missing parts supplied by reference TRBV7-3 and TRBJ2-7, is GAGVSQTPSNKVTEKGKYVELRCDPISGHTALYWYRQSLGQGPEFLIYFQGTGAADDSGLPNDRFFAVRPEGSVSTLKIQRTERGDSAVYLCASNLYRGGSEQYFGPGTRLTVT.

This CDR3 is CASSVVDRGDTEAFF. The CDR3 coding sequence is TGTGCCAGCAGCGTAGTGGACAGGGGGGACACTGAAGCTTTCTTT. The chain has TRBV9 and TRBJ1-1, with 10 nucleotides matching TRBD1. Trimming at V came to 0 bases and at J to 3 bases, leaving 2 bases not matched to a gene. The CDR3 is 15 residues long. Germline-derived CDR1 and CDR2 are SGDLS and YYNGEE.

The chain combines TRBV6-1 with TRBJ1-4; the D is unclear. V lost 4 bases to trimming and J lost 1 base, with 13 bases between them. Looked up from germline, CDR1 is MNHNS and CDR2 is SASEGT. This CDR3 contains 16 residues. The CDR3 protein is CASSAARLRTNEKLFF. The CDR3 coding sequence is TGTGCCAGCAGTGCCGCCAGACTAAGAACTAATGAAAAACTGTTTTTT.

The chain links TRBV21-1 to TRBJ2-1; the table's D call, TRBD2, was not checked against the DNA. TRBV21-1 is designated a pseudogene. The CDR3 has 19 residues. DNA for the CDR3: TGTGCCAGCAGCAAAGCGCCCCTAGCGTATCGAAGCTCCTACAATGAGCAGTTCTTC. Amino acids: CASSKAPLAYRSSYNEQFF.

The chain combines TRBV14 with TRBJ2-2; D is undetermined. The CDR3 covers 12 residues. The germline V and J ends were trimmed by 0 bases and 8 bases, with 4 bases remaining between them. Germline V lookup: CDR1 SGHDN, CDR2 FVKESK. CDR3 in amino acids: CASSQETGELFF. The DNA for the CDR3 is TGTGCCAGCAGCCAAGAGACTGGGGAGCTGTTTTTT. Filled out from reference TRBV14 and TRBJ2-2, the complete variable domain reads EAGVTQFPSHSVIEKGQTVTLRCDPISGHDNLYWYRRVMGKEIKFLLHFVKESKQDESGMPNNRFLAERTGGTYSTLKVQPAELEDSGVYFCASSQETGELFFGEGSRLTVL.

The chain combines TRBV5-1 with TRBJ2-1, with 12 nucleotides matching TRBD2. Unmatched junction bases numbered 6, after V lost 0 bases and J lost 8 bases. The germline V gene has CDR1 SGHRS and CDR2 YFSETQ. The CDR3 is 16 residues long. The CDR3 DNA sequence: TGCGCCAGCAGCTTGGGTGCCCTAGCGGGAGGGGATGAGCAGTTCTTC. Amino acid sequence: CASSLGALAGGDEQFF.

The chain combines TRBV15 with TRBJ1-2; D ambiguous. Trimming stripped 2 bases from V and 8 bases from J, with 15 bases between. Germline CDR1 is LNHNV and CDR2 is YYDKDF (reference sequence). CDR3 size: 14 residues. The CDR3 spells CATSRNFDSMGYTF. DNA of the CDR3: TGTGCCACCAGCAGAAACTTCGATTCTATGGGCTACACCTTC.

The chain uses TRBV5-1 and TRBJ2-1, with 7 bases aligning to TRBD2. Germline CDR1 and CDR2: SGHRS and YFSETQ. The CDR3 is 16 residues long. The V and J ends lost 2 bases and 0 bases, in that order; junction bases with no gene match: 5. The CDR3 reads CASSFFGGSSYNEQFF. CDR3 bases: TGCGCCAGCAGCTTTTTTGGCGGGAGCTCCTACAATGAGCAGTTCTTC. Full variable domain (remainder filled in from reference TRBV5-1 and TRBJ2-1): KAGVTQTPRYLIKTRGQQVTLSCSPISGHRSVSWYQQTPGQGLQFLFEYFSETQRNKGNFPGRFSGRQFSNSRSEMNVSTLELGDSALYLCASSFFGGSSYNEQFFGPGTRLTVL.

The chain uses TRBV6-6 and TRBJ2-7; 9 nucleotides align to TRBD2. Germline assignment: CDR1 MNHNY and CDR2 SVGAGI (reference sequence). J gave up 2 bases and V 0 bases, and 2 bases lay outside the gene matches. The CDR3 runs to 15 residues. The CDR3 nucleotides are TGTGCCAGCAGTTACTCGCGGGGGGGCACCTACGAGCAGTACTTC. Its translation is CASSYSRGGTYEQYF.

The chain recombines TRBV6-1 with TRBJ1-4; TRBD1 might be the D (6 bases). The germline V gene encodes CDR1 MNHNS and CDR2 SASEGT. CDR3 length: 15 amino acids. V shed 6 bases and J shed 2 bases, with 13 bases lying between them. Here the CDR3 DNA reads TGTGCCAGCAGAAGCAGCACAGGGACTAATGAAAAACTGTTTTTT. Translation gives CASRSSTGTNEKLFF.

The V call is TRBV20-1, the J call TRBJ2-1, with D possibly being TRBD2 (6 bases). Trimming left V 5 bases short and J 5 bases short, with 7 bases between. The CDR3 consists of 11 residues. Germline loops: CDR1 DFQATT, CDR2 SNEGSKA (reference sequence). CDR3 loop: CSAGGNNEQFF. The DNA of the CDR3 is TGCAGTGCTGGGGGGAACAATGAGCAGTTCTTC.

This clone was found once. One junction end does not reproduce the germline sequence, and a read error may be involved. The rearrangement uses TRBV7-2 and TRBJ2-7; weak D call: TRBD2 (6 bases). The germline CDR1 and CDR2 sequences are SGHTA and FQGNSA. This CDR3 spans 12 amino acids. Written as DNA, the CDR3 is TGTGCCAGCAGCTCGGAGGGTTACGGGCAGTACTTC. Translating gives CASSSEGYGQYF.

The rearrangement joins TRBV7-9 to TRBJ1-1; a weak D match, TRBD1 (6 bases). Trimming cost V 1 base and J 4 bases, with 10 bases left between them. This CDR3 has 14 amino acids. The V gene's germline CDR1 is SEHNR and CDR2 FQNEAQ (reference sequence). The CDR3 region is CASSLDRVRTEAFF. The CDR3 DNA reads TGTGCCAGCAGCTTAGACAGGGTGCGCACTGAAGCTTTCTTT.

This rearrangement joins TRBV4-2 to TRBJ2-3; 8 bases fit TRBD2. The CDR3 extends over 17 amino acids. The V gene's germline CDR1 is LGHNA and CDR2 YNFKEQ. The V segment lost 4 bases and the J segment 1 base; nucleotides outside the gene matches: 10. This chain's CDR3 is CASSPREREHGTDTQYF. The CDR3 DNA reads TGTGCCAGCAGCCCCAGGGAGCGGGAGCACGGCACAGATACGCAGTATTTT.

This clone was detected only once. The chain links TRBV15 to TRBJ2-5; D unresolved. This CDR3 contains 13 residues. Germline V gives CDR1 LNHNV, CDR2 YYDKDF (reference sequence). V gave up 0 bases and J gave up 2 bases, with 4 bases separating them. The CDR3: CATSRDRQETQYF. The CDR3 DNA is TGTGCCACCAGCAGAGATCGGCAAGAGACCCAGTACTTC.

Concerning this clone: The sample has other DNA sequences that encode this CDR3 too. The chain recombines TRBV9 with TRBJ2-3, with 13 bases fitting TRBD2. Looked up from germline, CDR1 is SGDLS and CDR2 is YYNGEE. The CDR3 extends over 16 amino acids. Trimming took 2 bases from V and 6 from J; bases not matched to a gene: 6. CDR3 region: CASSVGLAGVGDTQYF. In nucleotides, the CDR3 is TGTGCCAGCAGCGTTGGACTAGCGGGGGTGGGGGATACGCAGTATTTT.

The chain joins TRBV5-1 to TRBJ2-5; D perhaps matches TRBD1 (6 bases). V dropped 2 bases and J dropped 5 bases, with 16 bases sitting between them. This CDR3 region has 15 residues. From germline, CDR1 is SGHRS and CDR2 YFSETQ. The CDR3 coding sequence is TGCGCCAGCAGCTTCGAAAAGGGGGTAGGGGAGACCCAGTACTTC. This gives the protein CASSFEKGVGETQYF.

This rearrangement joins TRBV28 to TRBJ2-5, with a weak D call TRBD1 (7 bases). The V end lost 8 bases, the J end lost 4 bases, and 17 bases lay between the germline ends. This CDR3 region has 14 residues. Germline lookup yields CDR1 MDHEN and CDR2 SYDVKM. DNA for the CDR3: TGTGCCAGCGGCTCATACAGGGGAGGAGAGACCCAGTACTTC. It is translated as CASGSYRGGETQYF.

This sequence joins TRBV2 and TRBJ2-5; 8 bases line up with TRBD1. V was pared by 3 bases and J by 5 bases, with 11 bases of the junction left unmatched. The germline V gene encodes CDR1 SNHLY and CDR2 FYNNEI. This CDR3 contains 16 residues. The CDR3 nucleotides are TGTGCCAGCAGTGAGAGGACAGGGAGAGTATGGGAGACCCAGTACTTC. The encoded protein is CASSERTGRVWETQYF.